The T cell receptor (beta chain) under discussion was sequenced for a study of shared clonotypes between healthy human individuals. Unsorted material relied on about 90 million PBMCs as the source of genomic DNA. It was across several immunoSEQ plates that each subset's genomic DNA was evenly split. Per the authors' pipeline: Filtering was not the same, since immunoSEQ gave junction-only sequences without quality scores. This table comes from immunoSEQ multiplex PCR, and its TCRdb copy is limited to in-frame clones, with some not included. That table supplies the V and J calls and clone size; D and trimming were determined from the DNA. This sample yields fewer than 650,000 clones, of which approximately 80% are seen a single time; approximately 13% belongs to the top ten. Overall study findings and caveats: Clonotype sharing among donors likely depends on sequencing depth.

This clone was seen more than once but under ten times. Antigen specificity is unknown. This clonotype originated in a woman between 40 and 50 years old in good health. Some clones in this sample may be carry-over from other donors' samples. Sequenced: PBMCs.

The DNA for the CDR3 is TGCGCCAGCAGCTCCAGTTGGACAGGGCCGAACACTGAAGCTTTCTTT. It specifies CASSSSWTGPNTEAFF. The genes are TRBV5-1 and TRBJ1-1; 8 bases align to TRBD1. The CDR3 sequence is 16 residues long. Losses at the gene ends were 3 bases for V and 1 base for J; bases not matched to a gene: 8. CDR1 and CDR2 (germline): SGHRS, YFSETQ.